Shown below are 7 T cell receptor beta chains from a single sample sequenced in a study of T cells in Graves' hyperthyroidism and ophthalmopathy. RNA transcripts provided the source from which TCR beta CDR3 regions were amplified. TCR CDR3 underwent first-round RT-PCR with the HTBI primer set. Each CDR3 protein gets one entry after TCRdb re-called the multiplex PCR reads with MiXCR. Among fewer than 500,000 distinct CDR3 sequences listed, 13% were seen once. The sequenced sample was blood. These receptors came from a man younger than 45 with Graves' hyperthyroidism that later progressed to Graves' ophthalmopathy.

V and J are TRBV5-1 and TRBJ1-1; 7 bases are a match to TRBD1. V lost 4 bases and J lost 0; bases outside the gene matches: 6. The CDR3 is 15 amino acids. Germline CDR1 SGHRS, CDR2 YFSETQ. The chain's CDR3 is CASSPTGAMNTEAFF. CDR3 DNA sequence: TGCGCCAGCAGCCCCACAGGGGCAATGAACACTGAAGCTTTCTTT. The complete variable domain, with remaining parts taken from reference TRBV5-1 and TRBJ1-1, reads KAGVTQTPRYLIKTRGQQVTLSCSPISGHRSVSWYQQTPGQGLQFLFEYFSETQRNKGNFPGRFSGRQFSNSRSEMNVSTLELGDSALYLCASSPTGAMNTEAFFGQGTRLTVV.

V and J are TRBV4-1 and TRBJ1-5, with 9 bases lining up with TRBD1. Looked up from germline, CDR1 is MGHRA and CDR2 is YSYEKL. This CDR3 contains 16 residues. Trimming took 2 bases from V and 5 from J; bases not matched to a gene: 7. In nucleotides, the CDR3 is TGCGCCAGCAGCCAACAGGACAGGGGAGTGTATCAGCCCCAGCATTTT. Amino acids: CASSQQDRGVYQPQHF.

The chain uses TRBV18 and TRBJ1-5; the D gene is possibly TRBD1 (6 bases). V was clipped by 1 base and J by 5 bases, with 12 bases between them. The CDR3 runs to 15 residues. Germline CDR1 and CDR2: KGHSH and LQKENI. CDR3 amino acids: CASSPLQGNDQPQHF. The DNA for the CDR3 is TGTGCCAGCTCACCACTACAGGGAAACGATCAGCCCCAGCATTTT.

This clonotype has just one count. The chain is built from TRBV5-1 and TRBJ1-1, with TRBD1 matching 12 bases. Germline V gene lookup returns CDR1 SGHRS and CDR2 YFSETQ. Trimming took 2 bases from V and 4 from J; bases not matched to a gene: 6. This CDR3 region has 16 residues. DNA of the CDR3: TGCGCCAGCAGCTTCGGGACAGGGGGCTCTGGCACTGAAGCTTTCTTT. It encodes CASSFGTGGSGTEAFF.

This clonotype was found a few times. The chain employs TRBV6-1 and TRBJ1-4; D might be TRBD1 (5 bases). CDR3 length: 16 residues. Trimming pared 5 bases from V and 4 bases from J, leaving 17 bases between. CDR1 and CDR2 (germline): MNHNS, SASEGT. CDR3 in amino acids: CASSKSTGVLNEKLFF. DNA for the CDR3: TGTGCCAGCAGTAAATCAACAGGAGTTCTTAATGAAAAACTGTTTTTT.

As regards this clonotype: At one of its ends the junction is not consistent with the germline gene, which may arise from a read error. V and J are TRBV10-1 and TRBJ1-2; possibly TRBD1 for D (5 bases). The CDR3 has 13 amino acids. Germline V gene data show CDR1 as WNHNN and CDR2 as SYGVQD (reference sequence). This chain's CDR3 is CANSRQRLGGYTF. CDR3 DNA: TGCGCCAACAGTCGACAGAGGCTGGGGGGCTACACCTTC.

This clonotype was seen more than once but under ten times. This chain joins TRBV5-1 and TRBJ1-2; 10 bases match TRBD1. CDR3 size: 15 residues. The V gene's germline CDR1 is SGHRS and CDR2 YFSETQ. V dropped 4 bases and J dropped 8; count of bases not matched to a gene: 11. The CDR3 nucleotides read TGCGCCAGCAGCCCCGGGACAGGGGCGGTTTCCGGCTACACCTTC. Translating it yields CASSPGTGAVSGYTF.